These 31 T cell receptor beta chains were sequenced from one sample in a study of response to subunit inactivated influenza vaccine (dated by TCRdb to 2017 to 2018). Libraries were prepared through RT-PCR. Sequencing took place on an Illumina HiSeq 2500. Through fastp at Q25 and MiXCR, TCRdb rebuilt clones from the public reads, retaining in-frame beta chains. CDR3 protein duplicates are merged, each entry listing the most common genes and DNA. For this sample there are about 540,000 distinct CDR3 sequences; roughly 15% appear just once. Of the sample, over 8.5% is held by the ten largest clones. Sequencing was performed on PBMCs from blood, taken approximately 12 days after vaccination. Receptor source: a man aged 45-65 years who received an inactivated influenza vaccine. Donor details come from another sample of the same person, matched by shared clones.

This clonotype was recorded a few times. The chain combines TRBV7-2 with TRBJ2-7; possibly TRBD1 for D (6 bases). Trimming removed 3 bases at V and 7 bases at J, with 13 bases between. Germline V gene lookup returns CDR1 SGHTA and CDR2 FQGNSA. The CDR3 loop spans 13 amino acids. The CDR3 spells CASSLVKDSEQYF. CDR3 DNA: TGTGCCAGCAGCTTGGTAAAGGACAGTGAGCAGTACTTC.

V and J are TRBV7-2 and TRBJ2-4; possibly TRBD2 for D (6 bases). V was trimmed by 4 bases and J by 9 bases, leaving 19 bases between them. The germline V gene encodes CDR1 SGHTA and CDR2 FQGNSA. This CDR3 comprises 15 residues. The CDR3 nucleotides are TGTGCCAGCAGCTCACCGGGACTTCACGATGGCATTCAGTACTTC. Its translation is CASSSPGLHDGIQYF.

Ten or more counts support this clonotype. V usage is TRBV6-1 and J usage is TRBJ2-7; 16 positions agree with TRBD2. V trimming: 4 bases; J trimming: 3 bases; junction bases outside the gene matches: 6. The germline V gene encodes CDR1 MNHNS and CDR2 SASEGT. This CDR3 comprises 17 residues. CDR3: CASSAPGLAGGIYEQYF. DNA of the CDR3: TGTGCCAGCAGTGCGCCGGGACTAGCGGGAGGGATCTACGAGCAGTACTTC.

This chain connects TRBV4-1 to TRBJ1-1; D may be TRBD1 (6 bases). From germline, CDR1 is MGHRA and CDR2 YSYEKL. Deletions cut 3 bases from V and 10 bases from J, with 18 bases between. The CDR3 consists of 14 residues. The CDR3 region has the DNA TGCGCCAGCAGCCACCCACAGGGTTTTGAAGGAGCTTTCTTT. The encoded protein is CASSHPQGFEGAFF.

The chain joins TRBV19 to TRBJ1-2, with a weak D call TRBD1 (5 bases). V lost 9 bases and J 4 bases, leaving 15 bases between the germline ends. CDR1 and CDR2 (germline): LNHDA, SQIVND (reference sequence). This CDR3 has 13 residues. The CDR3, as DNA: TGTGCCAGCCGAACAGGCGGGGTCTATGGCTACACCTTC. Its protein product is CASRTGGVYGYTF. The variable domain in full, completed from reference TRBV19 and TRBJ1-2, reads DGGITQSPKYLFRKEGQNVTLSCEQNLNHDAMYWYRQDPGQGLRLIYYSQIVNDFQKGDIAEGYSVSREKKESFPLTVTSAQKNPTAFYLCASRTGGVYGYTFGSGTRLTVV.

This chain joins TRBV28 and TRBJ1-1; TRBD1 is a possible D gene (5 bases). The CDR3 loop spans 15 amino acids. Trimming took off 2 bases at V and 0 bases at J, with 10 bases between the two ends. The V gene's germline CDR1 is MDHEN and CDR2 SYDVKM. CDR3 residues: CASSLGGKMNTEAFF. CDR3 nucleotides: TGTGCCAGCAGTTTAGGGGGGAAAATGAACACTGAAGCTTTCTTT.

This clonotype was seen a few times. CDR3 sequence (DNA): TGCGCCAGCAGCCAAGAATTTAACAATGAGCAGTTCTTC. Protein: CASSQEFNNEQFF. The rearrangement uses TRBV4-3 and TRBJ2-1; D is uncertain. V was cut by 0 bases and J by 5 bases, with 5 bases left in between. In germline, CDR1 is LGHNA, CDR2 YSLEER. This CDR3 contains 13 residues.

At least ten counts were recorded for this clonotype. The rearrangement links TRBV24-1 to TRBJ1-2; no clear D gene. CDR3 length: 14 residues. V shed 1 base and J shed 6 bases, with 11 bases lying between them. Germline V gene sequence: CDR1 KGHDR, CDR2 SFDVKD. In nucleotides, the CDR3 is TGTGCCACCAGTGATTTTACGACACGGCATGGCTACACCTTC. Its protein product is CATSDFTTRHGYTF.

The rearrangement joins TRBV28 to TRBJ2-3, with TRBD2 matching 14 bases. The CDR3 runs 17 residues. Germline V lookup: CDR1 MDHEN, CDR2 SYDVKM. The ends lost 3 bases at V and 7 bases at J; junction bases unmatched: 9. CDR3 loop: CASSFSPGTSGSHTQYF. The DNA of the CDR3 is TGTGCCAGCAGTTTCTCCCCTGGGACTAGCGGGAGCCATACGCAGTATTTT.

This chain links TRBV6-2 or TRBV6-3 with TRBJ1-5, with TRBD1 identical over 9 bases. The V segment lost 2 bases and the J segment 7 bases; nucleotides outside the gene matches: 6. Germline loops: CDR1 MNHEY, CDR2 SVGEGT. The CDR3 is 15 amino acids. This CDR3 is CASSYTQGARQPQHF. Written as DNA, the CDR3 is TGTGCCAGCAGTTACACACAGGGGGCGAGACAGCCCCAGCATTTT.

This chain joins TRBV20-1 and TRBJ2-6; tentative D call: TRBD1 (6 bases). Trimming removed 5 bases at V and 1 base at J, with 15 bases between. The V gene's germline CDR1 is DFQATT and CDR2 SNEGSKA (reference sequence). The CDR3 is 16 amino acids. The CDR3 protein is CSASNLQGSGANVLTF. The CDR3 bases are TGCAGTGCTTCCAACCTCCAGGGGTCTGGGGCCAACGTCCTGACTTTC.

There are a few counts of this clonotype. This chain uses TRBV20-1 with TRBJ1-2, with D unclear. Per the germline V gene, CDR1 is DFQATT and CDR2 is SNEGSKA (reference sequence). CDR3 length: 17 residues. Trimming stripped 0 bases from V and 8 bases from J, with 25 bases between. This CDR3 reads CSARDEETSVFAGGYTF. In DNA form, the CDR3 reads TGCAGTGCTAGAGATGAGGAGACTTCGGTTTTTGCTGGAGGCTACACCTTC.

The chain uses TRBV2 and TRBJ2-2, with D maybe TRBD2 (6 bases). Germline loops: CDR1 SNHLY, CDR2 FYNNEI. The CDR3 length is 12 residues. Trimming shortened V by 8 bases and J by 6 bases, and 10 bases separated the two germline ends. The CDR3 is CASAREAGELFF. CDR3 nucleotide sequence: TGTGCCAGCGCGAGGGAGGCCGGGGAGCTGTTTTTT.

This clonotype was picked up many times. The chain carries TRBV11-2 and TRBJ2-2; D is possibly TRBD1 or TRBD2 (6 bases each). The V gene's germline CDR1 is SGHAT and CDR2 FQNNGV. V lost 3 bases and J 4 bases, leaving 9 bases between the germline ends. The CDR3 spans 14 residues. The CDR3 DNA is TGTGCCAGCAGCTTTAAGGGGGGCACCGGGGAGCTGTTTTTT. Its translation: CASSFKGGTGELFF.

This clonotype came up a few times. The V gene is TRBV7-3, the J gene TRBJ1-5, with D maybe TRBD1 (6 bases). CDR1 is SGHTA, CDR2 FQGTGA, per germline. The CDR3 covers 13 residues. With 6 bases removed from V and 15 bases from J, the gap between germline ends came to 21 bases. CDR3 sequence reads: CASSLEVGAPRHF. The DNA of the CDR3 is TGTGCCAGCAGTCTCGAGGTGGGGGCCCCTCGGCATTTT.

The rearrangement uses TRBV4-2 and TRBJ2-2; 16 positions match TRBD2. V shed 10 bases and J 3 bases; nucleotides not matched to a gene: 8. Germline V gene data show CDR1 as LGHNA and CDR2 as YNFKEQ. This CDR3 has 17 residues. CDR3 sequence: CATRGLAGGLDTGELFF. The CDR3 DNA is TGTGCCACCAGGGGACTAGCGGGGGGGCTTGACACCGGGGAGCTGTTTTTT.

The CDR3 loop is CASSSTSGRVWSGELFF. The CDR3 DNA is TGTGCCAGCAGCTCGACTAGCGGGAGGGTATGGTCCGGGGAGCTGTTTTTT. The gene calls are TRBV7-3 and TRBJ2-2; the match to TRBD2 covers 14 bases. The CDR3 has 17 amino acids. V lost 4 bases and J lost 6; bases outside the gene matches: 7. Germline V lookup: CDR1 SGHTA, CDR2 FQGTGA.

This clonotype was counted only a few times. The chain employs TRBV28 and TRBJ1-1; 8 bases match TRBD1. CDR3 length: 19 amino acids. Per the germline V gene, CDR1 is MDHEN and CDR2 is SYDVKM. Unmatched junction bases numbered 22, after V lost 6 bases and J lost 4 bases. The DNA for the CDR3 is TGTGCCAGCAGACCCCTCGCGACAGGGGCCATGGGGTCGGGCACTGAAGCTTTCTTT. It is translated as CASRPLATGAMGSGTEAFF.

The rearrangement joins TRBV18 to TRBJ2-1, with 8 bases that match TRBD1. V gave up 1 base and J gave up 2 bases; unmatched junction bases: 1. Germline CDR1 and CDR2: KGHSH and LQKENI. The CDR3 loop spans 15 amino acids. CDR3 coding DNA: TGTGCCAGCTCACCACAGGGACAGGCCTACAATGAGCAGTTCTTC. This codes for CASSPQGQAYNEQFF.

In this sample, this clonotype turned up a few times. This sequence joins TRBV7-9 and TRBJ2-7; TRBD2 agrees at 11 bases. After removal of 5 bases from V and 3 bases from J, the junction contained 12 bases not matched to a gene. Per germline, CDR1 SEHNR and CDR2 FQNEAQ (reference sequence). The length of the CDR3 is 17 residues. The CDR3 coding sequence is TGTGCCAGCAGCCAGAAGAGAGGGACTAGCGGCGACTACGAGCAGTACTTC. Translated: CASSQKRGTSGDYEQYF.

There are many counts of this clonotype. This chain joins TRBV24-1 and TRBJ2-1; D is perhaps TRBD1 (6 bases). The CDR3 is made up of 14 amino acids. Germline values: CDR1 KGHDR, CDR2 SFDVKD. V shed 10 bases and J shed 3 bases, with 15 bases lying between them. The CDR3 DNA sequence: TGTGCCACGCAGCCCAGCAGGGGCTACAATGAGCAGTTCTTC. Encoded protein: CATQPSRGYNEQFF.

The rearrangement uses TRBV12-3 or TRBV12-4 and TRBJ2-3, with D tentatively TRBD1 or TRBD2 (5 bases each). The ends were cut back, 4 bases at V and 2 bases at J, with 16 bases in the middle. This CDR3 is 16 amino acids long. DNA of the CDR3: TGTGCCAGCAGTTCTAGGGGTGCGGGTCTCACAGATACGCAGTATTTT. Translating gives CASSSRGAGLTDTQYF.

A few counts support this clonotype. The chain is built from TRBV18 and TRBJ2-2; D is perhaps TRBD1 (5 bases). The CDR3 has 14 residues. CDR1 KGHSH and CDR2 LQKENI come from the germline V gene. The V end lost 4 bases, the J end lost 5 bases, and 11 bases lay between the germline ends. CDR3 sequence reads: CASSRVRETGELFF. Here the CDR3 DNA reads TGTGCCAGCTCACGCGTCAGGGAAACCGGGGAGCTGTTTTTT.

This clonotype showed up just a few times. CDR3 nucleotide sequence: TGCAGTGCTAGTTCCACTAGCACCCCGAGGAATGAGCAGTTCTTC. Encoded protein: CSASSTSTPRNEQFF. The rearrangement uses TRBV20-1 and TRBJ2-1, with D possibly TRBD2 on 6 matching bases. Germline V CDR1 and CDR2: DFQATT, SNEGSKA (reference sequence). This CDR3 has 15 residues. Trimming took 3 bases from V and 7 from J, leaving 19 bases between them.

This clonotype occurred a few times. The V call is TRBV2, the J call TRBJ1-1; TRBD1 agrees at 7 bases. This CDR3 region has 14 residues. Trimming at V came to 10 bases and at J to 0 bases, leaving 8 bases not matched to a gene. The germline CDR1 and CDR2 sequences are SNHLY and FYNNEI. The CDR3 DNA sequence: TGTGCCAACCAACAGGGGCCCCTGAACACTGAAGCTTTCTTT. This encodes CANQQGPLNTEAFF.

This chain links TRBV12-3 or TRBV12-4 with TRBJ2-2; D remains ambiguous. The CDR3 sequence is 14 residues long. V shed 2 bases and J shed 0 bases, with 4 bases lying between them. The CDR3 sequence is CASSLFANTGELFF. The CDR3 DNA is TGTGCCAGCAGTTTATTTGCGAACACCGGGGAGCTGTTTTTT.

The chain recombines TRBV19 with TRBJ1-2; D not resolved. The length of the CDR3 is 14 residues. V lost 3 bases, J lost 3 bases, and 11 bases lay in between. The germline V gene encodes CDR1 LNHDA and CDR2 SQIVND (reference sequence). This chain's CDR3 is CASSIGNRYYGYTF. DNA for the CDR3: TGTGCCAGTAGTATCGGTAACCGATACTATGGCTACACCTTC.

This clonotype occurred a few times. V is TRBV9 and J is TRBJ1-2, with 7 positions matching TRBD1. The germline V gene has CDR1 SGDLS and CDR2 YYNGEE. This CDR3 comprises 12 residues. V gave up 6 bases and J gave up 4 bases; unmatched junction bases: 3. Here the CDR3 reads CASNRDSYGYTF. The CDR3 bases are TGTGCCAGCAACCGGGACAGCTATGGCTACACCTTC.

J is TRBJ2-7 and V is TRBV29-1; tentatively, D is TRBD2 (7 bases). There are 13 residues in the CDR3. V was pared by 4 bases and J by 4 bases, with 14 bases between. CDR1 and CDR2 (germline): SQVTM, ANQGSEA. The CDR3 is CSVGRGPQYEQYF. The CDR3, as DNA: TGCAGCGTTGGGCGGGGGCCGCAATACGAGCAGTACTTC.

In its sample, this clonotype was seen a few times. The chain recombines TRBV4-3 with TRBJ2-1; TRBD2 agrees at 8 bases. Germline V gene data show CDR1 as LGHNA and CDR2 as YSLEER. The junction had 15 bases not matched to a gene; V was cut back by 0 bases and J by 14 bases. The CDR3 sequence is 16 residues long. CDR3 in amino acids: CASSQDLSGSPNLEFF. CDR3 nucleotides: TGCGCCAGCAGCCAAGATCTCAGCGGGAGCCCTAACCTAGAGTTCTTC.

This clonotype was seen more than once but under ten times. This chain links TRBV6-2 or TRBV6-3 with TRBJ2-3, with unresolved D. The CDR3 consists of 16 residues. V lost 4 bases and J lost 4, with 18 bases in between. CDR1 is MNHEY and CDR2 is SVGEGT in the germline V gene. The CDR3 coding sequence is TGTGCCAGCAGTTCCCTTAGAGTAGCCGGCGCAGATACGCAGTATTTT. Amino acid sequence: CASSSLRVAGADTQYF.